Listed below are T cell receptor beta chains from one sample, sequenced in a study of patients and donors after allogeneic stem cell transplantation. TCRdb re-called the RT-PCR reads through MiXCR, storing one row per CDR3 protein. The table shows more than 1,100 distinct CDR3 sequences, with 25% to 35% occurring only once. Sequencing was carried out using blood, either unsorted or a sorted T cell fraction (not recorded which). These receptors were collected from a human donor who was either an allogeneic HSCT recipient or a stem cell or donor lymphocyte infusion donor (not recorded which). It is not recorded whose cells these are; they may come from a transplant donor. CDR3s include the opening cysteine and the closing phenylalanine or tryptophan. A D gene is named only where the DNA matches it firmly. Rows may omit the clone size; those that give it use once, few, many or a size class.

TRBD2,TRBJ2-1,NA,TRBV6-1,TGTGCCAGCAGACGGACTAGCGGGAGTCCCCAAAGCTCCTACAATGAGCAGTTCTTC,CASRRTSGSPQSSYNEQFF
TRBD1,TRBJ2-5,few,TRBV4-2,TGTGCCAGCAGCCAACGGCGAAACCTGATGGGACAGGGTCAAGAGACCCAGTACTTC,CASSQRRNLMGQGQETQYF
TRBD1,TRBJ2-1,NA,TRBV7-6,TGTGCCAGCAGCGTCGACAGGGTGGCCAATGAGCAGTTCTTC,CASSVDRVANEQFF
TRBD1,TRBJ2-4,few,TRBV29-1,TGCAGCGCTGGGGGACAGGAAAACATTCAGTACTTC,CSAGGQENIQYF
TRBD1,TRBJ2-5,NA,TRBV20-1,TGCAGTGCGACAGGGGGGTACCAAGAGACCCAGTACTTC,CSATGGYQETQYF
NA,TRBJ2-1,NA,TRBV4-1,TGCGCCAGCAGCCAAGGGGTCTCCCTAGCGCGCAATGAGCAGTTCTTC,CASSQGVSLARNEQFF
NA,TRBJ2-7,medium-sized,TRBV4-1,TGCGCCAGCAGCCAAGAGTGGGGCACGGAGAACTACGAGCAGTACTTC,CASSQEWGTENYEQYF
NA,TRBJ2-7,few,TRBV5-1,TGCGCCAGCAGCTTGGCCGGCGGCGAGCAGTACTTC,CASSLAGGEQYF
TRBD1,TRBJ2-3,few,TRBV11-2,TGTGCCAGCAGCTCGACAGGGCCGACAGATACGCAGTATTTT,CASSSTGPTDTQYF
TRBD1,TRBJ2-6,few,TRBV6-5,TGTGCCAGCAGTTACACGACAGGGGGCACTGGGGCCAACGTCCTGACTTTC,CASSYTTGGTGANVLTF
NA,TRBJ2-1,NA,TRBV28,TGTGCCAGCAGTTTCCCAGCGGGCTACAATGAGCAGTTCTTC,CASSFPAGYNEQFF
NA,TRBJ2-5,NA,TRBV29-1,TGCAGCGTTGACTACAGGCAAGAGACCCAGTACTTC,CSVDYRQETQYF
NA,TRBJ2-5,NA,TRBV20-1,TGCAGTGCCCTTAGCCTAGGGAACCAAGAGACCCAGTACTTC,CSALSLGNQETQYF
TRBD1,TRBJ2-4,NA,TRBV12-3/TRBV12-4,TGTGCCAGCAGCCGGGACAGGGAGACGAACATTCAGTACTTC,CASSRDRETNIQYF
NA,TRBJ2-5,NA,TRBV11-2,TGTGCCAGCAGCTTTGGGAGTCGGGAGACCCAGTACTTC,CASSFGSRETQYF
NA,TRBJ2-1,NA,TRBV6-2/TRBV6-3,TGTGCCAGCAGCCTCCGGGCTCTGGTGTCGTACAATGAGCAGTTCTTC,CASSLRALVSYNEQFF
NA,TRBJ2-7,NA,TRBV21-1,TGTGCCAGCAGCGGCCGACTAGCGGGAGAGGACGAGCAGTACTTC,CASSGRLAGEDEQYF
NA,TRBJ2-2,NA,TRBV5-6,TGTGCCAGCACCCAGAACTTTGGAAGGGAGCTGTTTTTT,CASTQNFGRELFF
TRBD2,TRBJ2-1,medium-sized,TRBV11-3,TGTGCCAGCAGCCGTAAAGAGGGGAGGGCCCACAATGAGCAGTTCTTC,CASSRKEGRAHNEQFF
NA,TRBJ2-1,NA,TRBV7-8,TGTGCCAGCAGCCGGGGCAATGAGCAGTTCTTC,CASSRGNEQFF
TRBD1,TRBJ2-5,NA,TRBV29-1,TGCAGCGTGTACTTGACAGGGTTGGAGACCCAGTACTTC,CSVYLTGLETQYF
TRBD2,TRBJ2-5,NA,TRBV7-2,TGTGCCAGCAGCCCTAGTGGAGGCGGGAGGGCTTTCGAGACCCAGTACTTC,CASSPSGGGRAFETQYF
NA,TRBJ2-4,NA,TRBV11-2,TGTGCCAGCAGCTTAGTGGGGGTCTACGAAGCCAAAAACATTCAGTACTTC,CASSLVGVYEAKNIQYF
TRBD2,TRBJ2-1,NA,TRBV6-6,TGTGCCAGCAGTTCCCACCTACTCGGGAGGGCCGAGAATGAGCAGTTCTTC,CASSSHLLGRAENEQFF
NA,TRBJ2-4,medium-sized,TRBV5-5,TGTGCCAGCAGCGTCTCCCCGGGCAAAAACATTCAGTACTTC,CASSVSPGKNIQYF
TRBD2,TRBJ2-1,NA,TRBV5-6,TGTGCCAGCAGCCTGGAGGGACTAGCGGGAGTTCGGGAGCAGTTCTTC,CASSLEGLAGVREQFF
TRBD2,TRBJ2-1,large,TRBV7-3,TGTGCCAGCAGCCTACGACTAGCGGGAGATCAGTTCTTC,CASSLRLAGDQFF
TRBD1,TRBJ1-5,medium-sized,TRBV19,TGTGCCAGTAACAGACAGGGGGTCAGGCAGCCCCAGCATTTT,CASNRQGVRQPQHF
NA,TRBJ2-3,few,TRBV11-2,TGTGCCAGCAGCCCCCTGACTGATAACACAGATACGCAGTATTTT,CASSPLTDNTDTQYF
NA,TRBJ2-5,large,TRBV7-2,TGTGCCAGCAGCGTGGGAGCCCAAGAGACCCAGTACTTC,CASSVGAQETQYF
TRBD1,TRBJ1-6,once,TRBV2,TGTGCCAGCAGGGACAGGGGGAGTTCACCCCTCCACTTT,CASRDRGSSPLHF
TRBD1,TRBJ1-6,large,TRBV20-1,TGCAGTGCTAGTGGGACAGATAATTCACCCCTCCACTTT,CSASGTDNSPLHF
NA,TRBJ2-5,NA,TRBV24-1,TGTGCCACCAGTGATTCGGCGACCCCAGGACTTCGCGGGGAGACCCAGTACTTC,CATSDSATPGLRGETQYF
TRBD1,TRBJ2-2,medium-sized,TRBV11-2,TGTGCCAGCATCGGACAGGCCAACACCGGGGAGCTGTTTTTT,CASIGQANTGELFF
NA,TRBJ2-2,NA,TRBV6-5,TGTGCCAGCTCCCCCAAGGGCGTCGCGAACACCGGGGAGCTGTTTTTT,CASSPKGVANTGELFF
TRBD2,TRBJ2-7,few,TRBV7-2,TGTGCCAGCAGCTTACAAGCGGCAGCGGGGGAGCAGTACTTC,CASSLQAAAGEQYF
TRBD2,TRBJ2-1,few,TRBV29-1,TGCAGCGTCCCCCAGGGCGGAGCGGGAGGGGGAACCTACAATGAGCAGTTCTTC,CSVPQGGAGGGTYNEQFF
TRBD2,TRBJ2-1,NA,TRBV29-1,TGCAGCGTTGTAGTACTAGCGGGAGCCAATGAGCAGTTCTTC,CSVVVLAGANEQFF
NA,TRBJ2-1,NA,TRBV5-1,TGCGCCAGCAGCTTGGGGGAGGCGAGGGAGCAGTTCTTC,CASSLGEAREQFF
NA,TRBJ2-1,NA,TRBV7-2,TGTGCCAGCAGCTTGGCGGGACTGTGGAATGAGCAGTTCTTC,CASSLAGLWNEQFF
NA,TRBJ2-2,NA,TRBV7-3,TGTGCCAGCAGCAAAACCGGGGCTAACACCGGGGAGCTGTTTTTT,CASSKTGANTGELFF